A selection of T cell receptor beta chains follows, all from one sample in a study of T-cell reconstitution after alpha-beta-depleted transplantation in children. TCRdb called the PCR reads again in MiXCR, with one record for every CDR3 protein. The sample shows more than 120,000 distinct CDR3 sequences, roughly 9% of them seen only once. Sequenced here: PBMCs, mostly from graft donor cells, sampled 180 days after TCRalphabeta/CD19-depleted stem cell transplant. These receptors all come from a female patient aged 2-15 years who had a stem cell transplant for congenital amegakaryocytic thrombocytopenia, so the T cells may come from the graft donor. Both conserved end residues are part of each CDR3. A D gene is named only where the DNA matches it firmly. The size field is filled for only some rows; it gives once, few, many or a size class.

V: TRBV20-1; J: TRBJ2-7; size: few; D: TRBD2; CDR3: CSALSGTSGLYEQYF; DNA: TGCAGTGCCCTCTCCGGGACTAGCGGGTTATACGAGCAGTACTTC
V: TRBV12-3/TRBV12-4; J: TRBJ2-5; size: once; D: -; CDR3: CASSFFNPTSGTKYF; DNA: TGTGCCAGCAGTTTTTTTAATCCAACGTCAGGGACCAAGTACTTC
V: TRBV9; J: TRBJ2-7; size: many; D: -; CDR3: CASSPKGRDRPNEQYF; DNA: TGTGCCAGCAGCCCTAAGGGGAGGGACAGACCCAACGAGCAGTACTTC
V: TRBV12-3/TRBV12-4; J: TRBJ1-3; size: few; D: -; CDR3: CASSSEVLGNTIYF; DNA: TGTGCCAGCAGCTCGGAAGTATTGGGCAACACCATATATTTT
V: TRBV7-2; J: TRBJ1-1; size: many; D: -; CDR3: CASSLQGFFTEAFF; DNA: TGTGCCAGCAGCTTACAGGGTTTCTTCACTGAAGCTTTCTTT
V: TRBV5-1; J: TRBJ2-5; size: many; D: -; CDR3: CASSTGTPLQGTQYF; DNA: TGCGCCAGCAGCACCGGGACACCCCTACAAGGGACCCAGTACTTC
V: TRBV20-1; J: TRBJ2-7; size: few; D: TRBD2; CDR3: CSARGTRGARYEQYF; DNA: TGCAGTGCTAGAGGGACGCGGGGGGCTAGATACGAGCAGTACTTC
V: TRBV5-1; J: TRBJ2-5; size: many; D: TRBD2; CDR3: CASSKLAGGLQETQYF; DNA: TGCGCCAGCAGCAAACTAGCGGGGGGACTACAAGAGACCCAGTACTTC
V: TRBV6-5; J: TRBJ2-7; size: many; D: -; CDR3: CASSLDGAYEQYF; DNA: TGTGCCAGCAGTTTGGACGGGGCCTACGAGCAGTACTTC
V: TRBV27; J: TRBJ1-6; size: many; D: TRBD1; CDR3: CASSYRTGMGSYNSPLHF; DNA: TGTGCCAGCAGTTACCGGACAGGGATGGGTTCCTATAATTCACCCCTCCACTTT
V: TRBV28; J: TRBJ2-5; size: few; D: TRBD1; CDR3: CASRQGQGGKETQYF; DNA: TGTGCCAGCAGGCAGGGACAGGGGGGAAAAGAGACCCAGTACTTC
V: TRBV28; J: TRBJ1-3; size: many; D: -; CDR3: CASSFGGSRNTIYF; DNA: TGTGCCAGCAGTTTTGGGGGTTCGAGAAACACCATATATTTT
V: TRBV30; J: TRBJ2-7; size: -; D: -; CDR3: CAWVPIGNSEQYF; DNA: TGTGCCTGGGTCCCGATCGGGAATAGCGAGCAGTACTTC
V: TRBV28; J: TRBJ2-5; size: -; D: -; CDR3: CASRLRGQETQYF; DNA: TGTGCCAGCAGGCTACGGGGACAAGAGACCCAGTACTTC